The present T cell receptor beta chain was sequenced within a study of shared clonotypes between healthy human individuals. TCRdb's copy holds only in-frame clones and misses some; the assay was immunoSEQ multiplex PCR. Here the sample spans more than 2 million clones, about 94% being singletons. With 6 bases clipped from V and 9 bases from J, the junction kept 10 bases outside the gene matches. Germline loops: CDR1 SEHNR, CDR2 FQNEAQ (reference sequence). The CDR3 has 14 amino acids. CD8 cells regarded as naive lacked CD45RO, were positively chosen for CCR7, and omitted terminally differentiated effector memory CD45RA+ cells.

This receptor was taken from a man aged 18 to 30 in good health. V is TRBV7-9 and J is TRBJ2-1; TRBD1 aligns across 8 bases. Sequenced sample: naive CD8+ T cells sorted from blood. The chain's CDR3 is CASRTHSGGGEQFF. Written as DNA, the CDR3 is TGTGCCAGCAGAACGCATTCAGGGGGCGGTGAGCAGTTCTTC.